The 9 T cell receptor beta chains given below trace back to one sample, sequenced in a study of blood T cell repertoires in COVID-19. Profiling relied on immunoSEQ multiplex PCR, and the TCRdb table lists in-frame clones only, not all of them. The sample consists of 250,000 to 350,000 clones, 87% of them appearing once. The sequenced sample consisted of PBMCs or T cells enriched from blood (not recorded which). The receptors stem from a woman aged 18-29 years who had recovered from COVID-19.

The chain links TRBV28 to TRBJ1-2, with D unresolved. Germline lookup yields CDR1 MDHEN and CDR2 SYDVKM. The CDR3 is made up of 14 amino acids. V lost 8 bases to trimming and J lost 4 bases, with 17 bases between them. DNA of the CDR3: TGTGCCAGCCTAAAAATGGGGAGTTTCTATGGCTACACCTTC. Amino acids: CASLKMGSFYGYTF.

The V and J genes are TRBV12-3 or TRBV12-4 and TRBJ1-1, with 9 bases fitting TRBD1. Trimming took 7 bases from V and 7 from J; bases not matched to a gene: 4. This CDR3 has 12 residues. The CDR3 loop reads CASTRTGDEAFF. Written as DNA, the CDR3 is TGTGCCAGCACTCGGACAGGGGATGAAGCTTTCTTT.

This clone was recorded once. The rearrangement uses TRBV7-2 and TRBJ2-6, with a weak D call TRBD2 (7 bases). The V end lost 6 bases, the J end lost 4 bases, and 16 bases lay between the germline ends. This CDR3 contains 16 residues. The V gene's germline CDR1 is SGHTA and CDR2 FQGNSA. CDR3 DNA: TGTGCCAGCAGAGGAGGGGGGGAAAGAGGGGCCAACGTCCTGACTTTC. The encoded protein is CASRGGGERGANVLTF.

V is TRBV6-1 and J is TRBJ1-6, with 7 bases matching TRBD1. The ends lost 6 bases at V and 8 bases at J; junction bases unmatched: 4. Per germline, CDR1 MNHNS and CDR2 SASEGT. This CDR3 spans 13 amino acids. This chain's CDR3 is CASRRTGDSPLHF. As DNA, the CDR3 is TGTGCCAGCAGACGGACAGGAGATTCACCCCTCCACTTT.

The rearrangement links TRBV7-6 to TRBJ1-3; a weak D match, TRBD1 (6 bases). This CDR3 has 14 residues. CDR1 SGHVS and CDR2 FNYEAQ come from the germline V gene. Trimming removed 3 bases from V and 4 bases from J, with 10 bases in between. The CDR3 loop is CASSFMGTGNTIYF. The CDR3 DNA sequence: TGTGCCAGCAGCTTTATGGGGACAGGAAACACCATATATTTT.

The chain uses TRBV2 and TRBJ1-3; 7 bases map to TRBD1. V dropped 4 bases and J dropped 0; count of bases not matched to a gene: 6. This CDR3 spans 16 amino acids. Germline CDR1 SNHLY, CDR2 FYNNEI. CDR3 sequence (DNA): TGTGCCAGCAGTGCAACAGGGGTTAGCTCTGGAAACACCATATATTTT. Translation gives CASSATGVSSGNTIYF.

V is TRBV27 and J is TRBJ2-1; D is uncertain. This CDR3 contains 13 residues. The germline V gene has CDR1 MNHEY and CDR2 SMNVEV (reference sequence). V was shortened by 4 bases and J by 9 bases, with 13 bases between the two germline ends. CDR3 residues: CASSSLQYLEQFF. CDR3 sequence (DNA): TGTGCCAGCAGTTCCCTACAGTACCTTGAGCAGTTCTTC.

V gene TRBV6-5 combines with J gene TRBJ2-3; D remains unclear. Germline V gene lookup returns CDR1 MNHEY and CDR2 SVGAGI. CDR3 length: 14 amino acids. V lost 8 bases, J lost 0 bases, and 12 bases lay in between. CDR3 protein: CASGRYWSTDTQYF. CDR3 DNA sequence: TGTGCCAGCGGGCGCTATTGGAGCACAGATACGCAGTATTTT.

CDR3 region: CASSRRTGPHTEAFF. The CDR3 bases are TGTGCCAGCAGTCGTCGGACAGGGCCACACACTGAAGCTTTCTTT. The chain employs TRBV28 and TRBJ1-1; TRBD1 matches at 8 bases. The CDR3 is 15 residues long. Per the germline V gene, CDR1 is MDHEN and CDR2 is SYDVKM. V lost 5 bases to trimming and J lost 3 bases; unmatched junction nucleotides: 8.